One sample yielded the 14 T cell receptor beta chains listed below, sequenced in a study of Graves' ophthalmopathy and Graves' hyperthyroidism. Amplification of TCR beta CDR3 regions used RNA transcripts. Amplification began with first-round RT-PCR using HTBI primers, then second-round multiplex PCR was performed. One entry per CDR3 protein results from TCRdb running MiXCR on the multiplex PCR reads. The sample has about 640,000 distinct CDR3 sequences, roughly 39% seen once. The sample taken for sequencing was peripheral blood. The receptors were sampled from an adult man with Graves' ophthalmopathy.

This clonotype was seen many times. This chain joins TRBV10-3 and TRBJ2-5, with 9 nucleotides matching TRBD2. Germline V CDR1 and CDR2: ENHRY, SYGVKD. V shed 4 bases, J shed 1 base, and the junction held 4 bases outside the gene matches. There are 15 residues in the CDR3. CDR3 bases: TGTGCCATCAGTGCTGGTAGCGGGGGCCAAGAGACCCAGTACTTC. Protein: CAISAGSGGQETQYF.

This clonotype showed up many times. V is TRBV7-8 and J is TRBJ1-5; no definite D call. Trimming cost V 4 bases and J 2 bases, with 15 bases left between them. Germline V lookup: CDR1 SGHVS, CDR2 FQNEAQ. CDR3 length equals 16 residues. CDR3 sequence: CASSSLPGVGNQPQHF. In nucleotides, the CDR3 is TGTGCCAGCAGCTCCCTTCCGGGAGTCGGCAATCAGCCCCAGCATTTT. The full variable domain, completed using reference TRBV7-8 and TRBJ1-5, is GAGVSQSPRYKVAKRGQDVALRCDPISGHVSLFWYQQALGQGPEFLTYFQNEAQLDKSGLPSDRFFAERPEGSVSTLKIQRTQQEDSAVYLCASSSLPGVGNQPQHFGDGTRLSIL.

The CDR3 here is CASSLSGTSGNEQYF. The CDR3 region has the DNA TGTGCCAGCAGCTTATCAGGGACTAGCGGAAACGAGCAGTACTTC. J is TRBJ2-7 and V is TRBV7-3, with 11 bases matching TRBD2. The V and J ends lost 2 bases and 5 bases, in that order; junction bases with no gene match: 5. CDR3 size: 15 residues. Germline-derived CDR1 and CDR2 are SGHTA and FQGTGA.

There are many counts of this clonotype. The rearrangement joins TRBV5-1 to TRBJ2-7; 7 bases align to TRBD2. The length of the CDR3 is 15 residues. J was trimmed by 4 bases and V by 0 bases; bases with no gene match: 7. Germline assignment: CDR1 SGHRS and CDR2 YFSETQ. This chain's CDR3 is CASSLAAGRPYEQYF. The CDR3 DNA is TGCGCCAGCAGCTTGGCAGCGGGACGGCCTTACGAGCAGTACTTC.

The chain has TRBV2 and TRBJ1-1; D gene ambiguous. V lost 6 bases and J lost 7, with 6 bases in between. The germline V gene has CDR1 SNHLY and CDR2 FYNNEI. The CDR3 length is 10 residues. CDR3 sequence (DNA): TGTGCCAGCAGGCAGAATGAAGCTTTCTTT. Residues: CASRQNEAFF.

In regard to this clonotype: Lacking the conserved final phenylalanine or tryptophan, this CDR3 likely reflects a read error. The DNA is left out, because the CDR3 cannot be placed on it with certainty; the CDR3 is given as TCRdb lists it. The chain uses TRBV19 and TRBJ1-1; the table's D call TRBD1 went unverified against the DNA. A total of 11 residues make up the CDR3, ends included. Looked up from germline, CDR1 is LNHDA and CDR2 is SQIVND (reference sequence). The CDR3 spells CASSISGKANY.

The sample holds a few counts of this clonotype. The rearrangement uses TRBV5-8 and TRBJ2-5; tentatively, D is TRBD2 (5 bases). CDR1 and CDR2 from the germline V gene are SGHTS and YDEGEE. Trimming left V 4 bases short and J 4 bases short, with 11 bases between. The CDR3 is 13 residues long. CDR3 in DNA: TGTGCCAGCAGCATCCGACGGGGAGAGACCCAGTACTTC. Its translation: CASSIRRGETQYF.

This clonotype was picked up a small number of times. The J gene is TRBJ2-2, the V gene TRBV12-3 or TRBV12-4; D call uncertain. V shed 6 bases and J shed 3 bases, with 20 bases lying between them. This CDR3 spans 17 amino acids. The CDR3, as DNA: TGTGCCAGCAGCCAAGATCTAGACATACGGTACACCGGGGAGCTGTTTTTT. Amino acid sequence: CASSQDLDIRYTGELFF.

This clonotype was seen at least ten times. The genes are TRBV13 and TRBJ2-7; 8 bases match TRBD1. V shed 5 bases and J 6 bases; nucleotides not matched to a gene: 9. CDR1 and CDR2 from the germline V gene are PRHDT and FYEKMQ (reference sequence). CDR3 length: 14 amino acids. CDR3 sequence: CASSQTTGAVEQYF. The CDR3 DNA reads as TGTGCCAGCAGCCAAACGACAGGGGCGGTCGAGCAGTACTTC.

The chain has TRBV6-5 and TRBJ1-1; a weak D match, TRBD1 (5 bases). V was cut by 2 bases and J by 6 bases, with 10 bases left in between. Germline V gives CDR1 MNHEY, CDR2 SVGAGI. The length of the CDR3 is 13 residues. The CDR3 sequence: CASSYAGSPEAFF. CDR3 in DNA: TGTGCCAGCAGTTACGCAGGGAGCCCTGAAGCTTTCTTT.

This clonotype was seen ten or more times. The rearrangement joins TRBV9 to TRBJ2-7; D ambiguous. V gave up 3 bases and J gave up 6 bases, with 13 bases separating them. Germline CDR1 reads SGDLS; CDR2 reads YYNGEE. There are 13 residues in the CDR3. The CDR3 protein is CASSGGIGTEQYF. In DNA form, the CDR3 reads TGTGCCAGCAGCGGCGGTATAGGAACCGAGCAGTACTTC. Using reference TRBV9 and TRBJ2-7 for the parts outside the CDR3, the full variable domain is DSGVTQTPKHLITATGQRVTLRCSPRSGDLSVYWYQQSLDQGLQFLIQYYNGEERAKGNILERFSAQQFPDLHSELNLSSLELGDSALYFCASSGGIGTEQYFGPGTRLTVT.

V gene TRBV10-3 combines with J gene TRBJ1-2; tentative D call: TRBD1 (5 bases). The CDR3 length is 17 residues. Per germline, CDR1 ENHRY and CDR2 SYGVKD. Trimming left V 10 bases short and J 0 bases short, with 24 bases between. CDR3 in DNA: TGTGCCAGCGGTTACTCGACAGCGGCCCTCGCTAACTATGGCTACACCTTC. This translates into CASGYSTAALANYGYTF.

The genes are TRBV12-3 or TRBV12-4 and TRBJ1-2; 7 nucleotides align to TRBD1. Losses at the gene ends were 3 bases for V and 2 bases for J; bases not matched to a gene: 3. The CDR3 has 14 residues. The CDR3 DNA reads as TGTGCCAGCAGTTTTCCGACAGGGAACTATGGCTACACCTTC. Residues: CASSFPTGNYGYTF.

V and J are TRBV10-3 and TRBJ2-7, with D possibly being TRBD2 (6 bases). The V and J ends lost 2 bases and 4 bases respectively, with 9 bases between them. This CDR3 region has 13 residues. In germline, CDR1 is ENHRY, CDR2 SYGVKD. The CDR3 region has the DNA TGTGCCATCAGTGAGCGGGAGCAGTACGAGCAGTACTTC. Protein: CAISEREQYEQYF.